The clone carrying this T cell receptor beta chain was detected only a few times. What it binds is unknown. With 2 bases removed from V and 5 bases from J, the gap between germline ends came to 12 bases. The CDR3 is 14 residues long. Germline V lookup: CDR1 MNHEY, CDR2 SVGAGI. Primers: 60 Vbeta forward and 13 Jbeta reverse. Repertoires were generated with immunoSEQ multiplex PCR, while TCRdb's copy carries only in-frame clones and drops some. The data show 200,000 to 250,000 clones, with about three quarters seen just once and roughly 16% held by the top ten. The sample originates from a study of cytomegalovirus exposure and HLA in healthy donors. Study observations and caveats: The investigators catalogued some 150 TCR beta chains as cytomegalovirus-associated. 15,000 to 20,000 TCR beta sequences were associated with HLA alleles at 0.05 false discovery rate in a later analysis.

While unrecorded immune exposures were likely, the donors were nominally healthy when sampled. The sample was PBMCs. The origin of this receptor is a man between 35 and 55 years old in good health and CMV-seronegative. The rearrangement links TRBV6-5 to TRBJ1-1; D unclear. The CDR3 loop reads CASSYMLGGTEAFF. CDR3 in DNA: TGTGCCAGCAGTTACATGCTGGGAGGTACTGAAGCTTTCTTT.